This T cell receptor beta chain was sequenced in a study of shared clonotypes between healthy human individuals. Overall study: CD4 naive and memory got three plates each, CD8 naive two, CD8 memory one. Study-wide results and limits: Generation probability values for non-shared clonotypes were lower than those for clonotypes shared by all four donors.

Each subset's genomic DNA was shared equally among a number of immunoSEQ plates. Sequencing used immunoSEQ multiplex PCR; TCRdb keeps in-frame clones, though not all of them. Among 330,000 or so clones listed, 73% were seen once. A remark on this clone: The target antigen is unknown.

This CDR3 has 17 amino acids. The V gene's germline CDR1 is SGHNT and CDR2 YYREEE (reference sequence). The V segment lost 0 bases and the J segment 3 bases; nucleotides outside the gene matches: 5. Sequenced sample: memory CD4+ T cells sorted from blood. Subset reported: CD45RA-negative fraction. This TCR derives from a man aged 25 to 45 in good health. The rearrangement joins TRBV5-4 to TRBJ2-6; 8 nucleotides match TRBD2. This CDR3 reads CASSLELAVGGANVLTF. The CDR3, as DNA: TGTGCCAGCAGCTTGGAACTAGCGGTAGGTGGGGCCAACGTCCTGACTTTC.